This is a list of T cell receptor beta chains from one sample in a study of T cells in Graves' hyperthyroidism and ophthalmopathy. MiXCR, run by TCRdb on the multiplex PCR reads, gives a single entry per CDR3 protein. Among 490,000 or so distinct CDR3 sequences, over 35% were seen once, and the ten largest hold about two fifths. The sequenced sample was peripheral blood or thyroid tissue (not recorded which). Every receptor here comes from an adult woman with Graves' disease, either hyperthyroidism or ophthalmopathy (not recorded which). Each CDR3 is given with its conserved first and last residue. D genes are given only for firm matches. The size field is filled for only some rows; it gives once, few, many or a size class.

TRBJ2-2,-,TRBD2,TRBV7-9,TGCGCCAGCAGCCAGACTAGCGGGATAGGCACCGGGGAGCTGTTTTTT,CASSQTSGIGTGELFF
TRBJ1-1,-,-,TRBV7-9,TGTGCTAGAGGAGGTGGGGGGCAAGGGACTGAAGCTTTCTTT,CARGGGGQGTEAFF
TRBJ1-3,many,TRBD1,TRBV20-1,TGCAGTGCTAGAATAGACAGGGCTGGAAACACCATATATTTT,CSARIDRAGNTIYF
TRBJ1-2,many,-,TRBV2,TGTGCCAGCGATCGCGAGGGCTATGGCTACACCTTC,CASDREGYGYTF
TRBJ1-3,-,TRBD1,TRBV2,TGTGCCAGCAGTCCGACAGGGTACTCTGGAAACACCATATATTTT,CASSPTGYSGNTIYF
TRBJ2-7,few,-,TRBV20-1,TGCAGTGCTAGAGAGTGGGGCTTCTACGAGCAGTACTTC,CSAREWGFYEQYF
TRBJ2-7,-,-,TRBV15,TGTGCCACCAGCAGAGGACAGATCCAGGACGAGCAGTACTTC,CATSRGQIQDEQYF
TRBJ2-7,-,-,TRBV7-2,TGTGCCAGCAGCCCAAGGACAGAAAGGGCCTACGAGCAGTACTTC,CASSPRTERAYEQYF
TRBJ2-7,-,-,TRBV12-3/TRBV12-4,TGTGCCAGCAAGGCAGACTCCTACGAGCAGTACTTC,CASKADSYEQYF
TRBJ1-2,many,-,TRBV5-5,TGTGCCAGTAGCACGTTGGACAGCTATGGCTACACCTTC,CASSTLDSYGYTF
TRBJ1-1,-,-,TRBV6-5,TGTGCCAGCAGTTACTCTCAGGGCTTGAACACTGAAGCTTTCTTT,CASSYSQGLNTEAFF
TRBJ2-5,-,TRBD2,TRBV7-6,TGTGCCAGCAGCGTTGGGGGGACTACGATTGCCCAGTACTTC,CASSVGGTTIAQYF
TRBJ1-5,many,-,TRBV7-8,TGTGCCAGCAGCCCTCTTCGGCACCTTAGTAATCAGCCCCAGCATTTT,CASSPLRHLSNQPQHF
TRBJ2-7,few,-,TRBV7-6,TGTGCCAGCAGACCCGGAGGGGGGGTCGACCGCTTCTACGAGCAGTACTTC,CASRPGGGVDRFYEQYF
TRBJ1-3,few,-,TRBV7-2,TGTGCCAGCAGCCCCGACAATGGGAGAAACACCATATATTTT,CASSPDNGRNTIYF